Sequencing of this T cell receptor (beta chain) was carried out in a study of regulatory T cells in long-lasting Graves disease. Time point indicated: newly diagnosed GD, antithyroid drugs for less than 3 months. From RNA extracted from PBMCs, the TCR library was made. This clonotype was observed many times. In building TCR beta libraries, iRepertoire HTBI primers were used together with Arm-PCR of CDR3 regions. TCRdb passed the multiplex PCR reads through MiXCR, listing each CDR3 protein once. The data contain about 620,000 distinct CDR3 sequences, less than 20% of them seen just once; the ten biggest clones take up around 19%. The V and J ends lost 7 bases and 2 bases respectively, with 17 bases between them. Germline V gene sequence: CDR1 LGHDT, CDR2 YNNKEL (reference sequence). This CDR3 is 15 amino acids long. The sample was also linked to a second study, of T cells in Graves' hyperthyroidism and ophthalmopathy. As that report states: Ophthalmopathy prediction by the model preceded onset by a median roughly 6 months.

The chain is built from TRBV3-1 and TRBJ1-2; D not resolved. Sequenced here: peripheral blood mononuclear cells (PBMCs), sampled at new diagnosis, from a patient treated with antithyroid drugs. This TCR came from a woman under 40 with Graves disease. The chain's CDR3 is CASTTRAGGNYGYTF. The CDR3 region has the DNA TGTGCCAGCACCACTCGGGCAGGTGGAAACTATGGCTACACCTTC. The whole variable domain, remainder taken from reference TRBV3-1 and TRBJ1-2, is DTAVSQTPKYLVTQMGNDKSIKCEQNLGHDTMYWYKQDSKKFLKIMFSYNNKELIINETVPNRFSPKSPDKAHLNLHINSLELGDSAVYFCASTTRAGGNYGYTFGSGTRLTVV.